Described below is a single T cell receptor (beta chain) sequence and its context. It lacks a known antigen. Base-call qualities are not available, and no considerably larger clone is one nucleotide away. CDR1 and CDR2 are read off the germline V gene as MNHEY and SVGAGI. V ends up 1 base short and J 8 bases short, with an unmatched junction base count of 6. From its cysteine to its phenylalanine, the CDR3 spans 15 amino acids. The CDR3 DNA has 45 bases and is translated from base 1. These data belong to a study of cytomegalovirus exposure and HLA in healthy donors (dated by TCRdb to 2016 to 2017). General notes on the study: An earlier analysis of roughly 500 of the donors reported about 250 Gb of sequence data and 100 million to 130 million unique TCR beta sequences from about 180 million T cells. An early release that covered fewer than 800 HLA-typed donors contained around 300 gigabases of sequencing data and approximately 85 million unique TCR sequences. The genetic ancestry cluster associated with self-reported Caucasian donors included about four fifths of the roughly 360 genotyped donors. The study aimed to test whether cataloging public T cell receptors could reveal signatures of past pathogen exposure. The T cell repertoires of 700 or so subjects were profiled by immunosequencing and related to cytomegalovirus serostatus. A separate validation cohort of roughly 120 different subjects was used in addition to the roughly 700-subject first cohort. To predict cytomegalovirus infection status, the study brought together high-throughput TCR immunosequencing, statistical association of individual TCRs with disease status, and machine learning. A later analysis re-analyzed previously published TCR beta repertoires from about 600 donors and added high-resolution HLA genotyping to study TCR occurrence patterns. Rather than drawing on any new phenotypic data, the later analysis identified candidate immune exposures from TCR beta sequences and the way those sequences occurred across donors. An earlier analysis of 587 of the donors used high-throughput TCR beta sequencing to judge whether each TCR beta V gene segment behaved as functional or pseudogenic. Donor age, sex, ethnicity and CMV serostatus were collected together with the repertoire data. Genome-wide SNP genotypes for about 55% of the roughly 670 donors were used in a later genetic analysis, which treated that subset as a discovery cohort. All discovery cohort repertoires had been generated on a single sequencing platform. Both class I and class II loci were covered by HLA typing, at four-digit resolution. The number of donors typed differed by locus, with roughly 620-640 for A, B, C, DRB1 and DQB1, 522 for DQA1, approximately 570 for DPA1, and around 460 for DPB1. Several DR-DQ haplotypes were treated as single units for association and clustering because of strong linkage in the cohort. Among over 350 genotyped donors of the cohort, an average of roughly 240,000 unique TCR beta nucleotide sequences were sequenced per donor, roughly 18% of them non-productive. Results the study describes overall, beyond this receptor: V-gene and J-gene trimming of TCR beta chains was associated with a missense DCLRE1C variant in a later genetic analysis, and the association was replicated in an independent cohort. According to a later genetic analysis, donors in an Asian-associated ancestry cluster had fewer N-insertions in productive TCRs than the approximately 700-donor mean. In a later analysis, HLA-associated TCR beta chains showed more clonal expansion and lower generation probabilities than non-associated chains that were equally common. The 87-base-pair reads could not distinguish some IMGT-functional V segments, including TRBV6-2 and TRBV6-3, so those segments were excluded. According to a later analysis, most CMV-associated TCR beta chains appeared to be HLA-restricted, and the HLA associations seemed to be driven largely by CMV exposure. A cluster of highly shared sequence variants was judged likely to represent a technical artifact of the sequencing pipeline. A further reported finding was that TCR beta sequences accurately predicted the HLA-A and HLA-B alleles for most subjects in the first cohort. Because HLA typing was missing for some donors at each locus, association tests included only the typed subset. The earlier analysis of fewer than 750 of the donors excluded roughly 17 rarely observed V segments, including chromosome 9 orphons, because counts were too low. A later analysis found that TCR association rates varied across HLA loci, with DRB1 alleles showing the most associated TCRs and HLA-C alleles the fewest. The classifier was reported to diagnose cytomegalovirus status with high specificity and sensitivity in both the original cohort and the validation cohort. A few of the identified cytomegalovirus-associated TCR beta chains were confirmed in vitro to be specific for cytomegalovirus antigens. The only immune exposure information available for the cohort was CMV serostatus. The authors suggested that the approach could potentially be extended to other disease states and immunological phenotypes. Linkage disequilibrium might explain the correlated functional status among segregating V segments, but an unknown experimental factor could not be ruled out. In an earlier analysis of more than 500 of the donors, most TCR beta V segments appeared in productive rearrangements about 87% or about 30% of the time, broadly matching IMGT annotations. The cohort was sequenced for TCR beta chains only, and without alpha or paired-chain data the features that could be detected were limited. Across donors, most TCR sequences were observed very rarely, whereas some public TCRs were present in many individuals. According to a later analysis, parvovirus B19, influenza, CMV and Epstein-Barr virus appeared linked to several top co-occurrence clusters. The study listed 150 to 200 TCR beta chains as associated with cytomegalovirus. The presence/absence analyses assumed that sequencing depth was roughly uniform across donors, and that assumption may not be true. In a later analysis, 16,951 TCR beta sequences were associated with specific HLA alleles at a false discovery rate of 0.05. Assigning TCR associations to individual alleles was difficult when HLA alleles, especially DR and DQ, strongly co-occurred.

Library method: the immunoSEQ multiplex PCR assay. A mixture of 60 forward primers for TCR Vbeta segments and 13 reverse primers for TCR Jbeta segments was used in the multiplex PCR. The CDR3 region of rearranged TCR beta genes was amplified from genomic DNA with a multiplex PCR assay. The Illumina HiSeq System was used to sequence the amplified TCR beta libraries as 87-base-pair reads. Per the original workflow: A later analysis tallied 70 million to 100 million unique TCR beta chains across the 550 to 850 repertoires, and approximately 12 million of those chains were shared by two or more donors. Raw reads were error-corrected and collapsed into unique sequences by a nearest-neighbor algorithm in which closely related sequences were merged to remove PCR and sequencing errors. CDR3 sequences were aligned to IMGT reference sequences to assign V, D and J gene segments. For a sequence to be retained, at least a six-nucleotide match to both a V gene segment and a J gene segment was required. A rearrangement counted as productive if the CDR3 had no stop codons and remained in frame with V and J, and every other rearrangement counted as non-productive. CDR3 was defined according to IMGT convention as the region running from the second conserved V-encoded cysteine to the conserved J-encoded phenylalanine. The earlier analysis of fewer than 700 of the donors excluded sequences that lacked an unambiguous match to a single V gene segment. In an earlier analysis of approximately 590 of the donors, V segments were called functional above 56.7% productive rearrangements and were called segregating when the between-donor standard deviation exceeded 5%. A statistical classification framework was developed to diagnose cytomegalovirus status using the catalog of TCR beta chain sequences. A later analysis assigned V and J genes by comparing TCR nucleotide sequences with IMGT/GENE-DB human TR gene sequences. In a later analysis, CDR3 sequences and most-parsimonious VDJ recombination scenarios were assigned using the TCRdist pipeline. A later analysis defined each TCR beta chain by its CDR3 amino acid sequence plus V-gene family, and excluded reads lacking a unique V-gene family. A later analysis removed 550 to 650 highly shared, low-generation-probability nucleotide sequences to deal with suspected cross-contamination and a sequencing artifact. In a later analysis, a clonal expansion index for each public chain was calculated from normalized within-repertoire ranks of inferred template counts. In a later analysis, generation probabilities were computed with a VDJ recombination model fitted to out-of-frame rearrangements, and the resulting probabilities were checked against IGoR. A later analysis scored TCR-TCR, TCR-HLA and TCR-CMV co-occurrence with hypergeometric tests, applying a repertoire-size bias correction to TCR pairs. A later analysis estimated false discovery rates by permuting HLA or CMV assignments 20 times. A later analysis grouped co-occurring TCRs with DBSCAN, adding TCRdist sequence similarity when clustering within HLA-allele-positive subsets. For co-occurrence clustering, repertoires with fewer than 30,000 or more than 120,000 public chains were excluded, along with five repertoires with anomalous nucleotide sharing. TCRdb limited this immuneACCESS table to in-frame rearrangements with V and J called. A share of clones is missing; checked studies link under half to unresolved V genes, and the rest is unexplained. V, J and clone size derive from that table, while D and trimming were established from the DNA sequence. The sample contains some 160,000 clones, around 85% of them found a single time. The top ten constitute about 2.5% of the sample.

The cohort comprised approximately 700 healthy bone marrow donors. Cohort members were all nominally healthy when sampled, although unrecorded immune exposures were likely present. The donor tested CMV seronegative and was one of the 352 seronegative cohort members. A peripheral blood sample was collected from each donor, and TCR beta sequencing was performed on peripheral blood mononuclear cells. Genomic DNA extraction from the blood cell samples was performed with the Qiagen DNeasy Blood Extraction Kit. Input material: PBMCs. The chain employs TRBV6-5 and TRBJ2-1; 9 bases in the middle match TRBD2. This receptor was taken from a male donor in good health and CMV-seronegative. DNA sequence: TGTGCCAGCAGTTACTTGGCTAGCGGGGCGGATGAGCAGTTCTTC. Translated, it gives CASSYLASGADEQFF.